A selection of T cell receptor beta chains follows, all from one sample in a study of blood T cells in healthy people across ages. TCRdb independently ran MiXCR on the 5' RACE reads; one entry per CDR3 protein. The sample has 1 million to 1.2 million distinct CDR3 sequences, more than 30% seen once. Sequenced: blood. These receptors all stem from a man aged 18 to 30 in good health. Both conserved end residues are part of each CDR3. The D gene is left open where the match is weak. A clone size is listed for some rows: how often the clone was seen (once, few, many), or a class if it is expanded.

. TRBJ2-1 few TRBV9 TGTGCCAGCAGCGTAGAAATACCAAACAATGAGCAGTTCTTC CASSVEIPNNEQFF
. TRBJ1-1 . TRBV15 TGTGCCACCAGCAGAGATCGGGGGGCTGAAGCTTTCTTT CATSRDRGAEAFF
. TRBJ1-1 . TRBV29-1 TGCAGCGTTGAGGGGACTTCGGAAGCTTTCTTT CSVEGTSEAFF
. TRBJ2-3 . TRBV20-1 TGCAGTGCCAAAGCGGGCGGGGGAGGGGGTACGCAGTATTTT CSAKAGGGGGTQYF
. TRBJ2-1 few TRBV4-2 TGTGCCAGCAGCCAAAGGGGAGGGGGCTTGAATGAGCAGTTCTTC CASSQRGGGLNEQFF
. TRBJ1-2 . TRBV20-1 TGCAGTGCTAGAGATACGGGGGAACATGGCTACACCTTC CSARDTGEHGYTF
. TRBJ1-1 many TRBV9 TGTGCCAGCAGCGTAGCAGGGCAGAACACTGAAGCTTTCTTT CASSVAGQNTEAFF
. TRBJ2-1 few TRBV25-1 TGTGCCAGCAGTGTTAGGCTCGGGAATGAGCAGTTCTTC CASSVRLGNEQFF
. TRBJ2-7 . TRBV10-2 TGCGCCAGCGGCTGGGACGCGTCCTACGAGCAGTACTTC CASGWDASYEQYF
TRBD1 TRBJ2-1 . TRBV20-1 TGCAGTGCTAGGGTGATGCAGGGGGCCTCCTACAATGAGCAGTTCTTC CSARVMQGASYNEQFF
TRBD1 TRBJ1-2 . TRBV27 TGTGCCAGCAGTCTACAGGGGGCTGGGGGGTATGGCTACACCTTC CASSLQGAGGYGYTF
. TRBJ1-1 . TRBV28 TGTGCCAGCAGTTTGGACCTCAGGGTCGGCGAAGCTTTCTTT CASSLDLRVGEAFF
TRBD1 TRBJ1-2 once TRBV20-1 TGCAGTGCTAGGCGGGACAGGGAGGATGGCTACACCTTC CSARRDREDGYTF
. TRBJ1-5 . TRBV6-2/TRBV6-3 TGTGCCAGCAGTTACTCGGGGGGTACGAAGCCCCAGCATTTT CASSYSGGTKPQHF
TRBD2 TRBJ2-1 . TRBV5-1 TGCGCCAGCAGCTTGACTAGCGGGGGGGGGTTAAATGAGCAGTTCTTC CASSLTSGGGLNEQFF
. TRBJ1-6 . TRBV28 TGTGCCAGCAGACCAGGGTCCCCCTCGAATAATTCACCCCTCCACTTT CASRPGSPSNNSPLHF
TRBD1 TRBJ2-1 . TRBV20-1 TGCAGTGCGATACAGGGGGTCGAGCAGTTCTTC CSAIQGVEQFF
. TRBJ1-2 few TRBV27 TGTGCCAGCAGTTTATTACCCCACCTTGGGGGGCGCGATGGCTACACCTTC CASSLLPHLGGRDGYTF
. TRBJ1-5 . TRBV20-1 TGCAGTGCCGTTCCCCTAGGGAATCAGCCCCAGCATTTT CSAVPLGNQPQHF
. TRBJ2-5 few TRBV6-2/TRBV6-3 TGTGCCAGCAGCGAACAGGGCACAGGTGACACCCAGTACTTC CASSEQGTGDTQYF
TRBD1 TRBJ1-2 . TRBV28 TGTGCCAGCAGTTTATCCAGGACAGGGGGAGGTCCTGGCTACACCTTC CASSLSRTGGGPGYTF
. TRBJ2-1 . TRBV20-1 TGCAGTGCTCTAGGGGGGGGGGCAGACCATGAGCAGTTCTTC CSALGGGADHEQFF
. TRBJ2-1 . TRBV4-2 TGTGCCAGCAGCCCTCAAGGGGGGAGAAGTGCTCAGTTCTTC CASSPQGGRSAQFF
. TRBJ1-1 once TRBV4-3 TGCGCCAGCAGCCAAGAATACAGGGCAAGCGCTGAAGCTTTCTTT CASSQEYRASAEAFF
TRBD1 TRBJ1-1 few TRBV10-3 TGTGCCATCAGACGACAGGGGGTCTCTGAAGCTTTCTTT CAIRRQGVSEAFF
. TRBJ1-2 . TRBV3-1 TGTGCCAGCAGCCAGGGTACTTCAACCTATGGCTACACCTTC CASSQGTSTYGYTF
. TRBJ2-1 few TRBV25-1 TGTGCCAGCACCGACGACTATGAGCAGTTCTTC CASTDDYEQFF
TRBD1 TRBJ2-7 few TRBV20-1 TGCAGTGCTAGGGGGGACAGGATATACGAGCAGTACTTC CSARGDRIYEQYF
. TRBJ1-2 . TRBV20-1 TGCAGTGCTAGAGAGGCGGGGGGCCATGGCTACACCTTC CSAREAGGHGYTF
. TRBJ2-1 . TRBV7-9 TGTGCCAGCAGCGCAGTAAGGGAGGTGTATGAGACCCAGTTCTTC CASSAVREVYETQFF
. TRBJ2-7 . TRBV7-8 TGTGCCAGCAGCTTTAATGTCGAGCAGTACTTC CASSFNVEQYF
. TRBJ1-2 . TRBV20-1 TGCAGTGTTAGGCTTCCGTATGGCTACACCTTC CSVRLPYGYTF
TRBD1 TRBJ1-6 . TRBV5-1 TGCGCCAGCAGCCCAGGGGGGGATTCACCCCTCCACTTT CASSPGGDSPLHF
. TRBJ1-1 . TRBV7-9 TGTGCCAGCAGCCTAGACATAAGGAACACTGAAGCTTTCTTT CASSLDIRNTEAFF
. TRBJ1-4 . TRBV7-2 TGTGCCAGCAGCTGGGGCAGAACTACTGAAAAACTGTTTTTT CASSWGRTTEKLFF
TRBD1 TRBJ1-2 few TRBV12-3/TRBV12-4 TGTGCCAGCAGTCCTTTGGACAGGGGGCATGGCTACACCTTC CASSPLDRGHGYTF
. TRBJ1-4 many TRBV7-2 TGTGCCAGCAGCTTGGTCAGGGGAAATGAAAAACTGTTTTTT CASSLVRGNEKLFF
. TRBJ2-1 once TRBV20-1 TGCAGTGCTAGGTCCATTAGAGGAATAAATGAGCAGTTCTTC CSARSIRGINEQFF
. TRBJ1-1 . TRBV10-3 TGTGCCATCAGTGAGTCGGGGGGGCGAACTGAAGCTTTCTTT CAISESGGRTEAFF
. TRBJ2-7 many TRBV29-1 TGCAGCGTTATCCAGTCCTACGAGCAGTACTTC CSVIQSYEQYF
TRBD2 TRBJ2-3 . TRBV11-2 TGTGCCAGCAGCTTACTACGGACTAGCGGGGGCGTTCGAGATACGCAGTATTTT CASSLLRTSGGVRDTQYF
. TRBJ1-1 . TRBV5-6 TGTGCCAGCAGCCGAAAGGTCCGACACACTGAAGCTTTCTTT CASSRKVRHTEAFF
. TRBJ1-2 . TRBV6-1 TGTGCCAATGATGGGGGCTACTATGGCTACACCTTC CANDGGYYGYTF
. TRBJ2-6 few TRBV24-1 TGTGCCACCAGTGCAATCGAGGGCGTTGGGGCCAACGTCCTGACTTTC CATSAIEGVGANVLTF
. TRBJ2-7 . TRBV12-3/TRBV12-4 TGTGCCAGCAGCAACGACAGGTCCTCCTACGAGCAGTACTTC CASSNDRSSYEQYF
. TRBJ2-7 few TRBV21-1 TGTGCCAGCAGCAAAGAGCCTTTTAGAGAGACCTACGAGCAGTACTTC CASSKEPFRETYEQYF
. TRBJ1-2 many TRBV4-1 TGCGCCAGCAGCCAAGGTCCACAGAACTATGGCTACACCTTC CASSQGPQNYGYTF
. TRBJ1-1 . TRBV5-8 TGTGCCAGCAGCTTGTCCCGCCCAGTAGGCGCTGAAGCTTTCTTT CASSLSRPVGAEAFF
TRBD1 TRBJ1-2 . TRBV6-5 TGTGCCAGCAGTCCCCTAAGGGACAGGGGCTTTAAGGGCTACACCTTC CASSPLRDRGFKGYTF
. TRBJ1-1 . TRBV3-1 TGTGCCAGCAGCCAAGTTTACACTGAGAACACTGAAGCTTTCTTT CASSQVYTENTEAFF
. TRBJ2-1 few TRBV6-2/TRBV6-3 TGTGCCAGCAGTTACTTCGGGGGAATGAGCAATGAGCAGTTCTTC CASSYFGGMSNEQFF
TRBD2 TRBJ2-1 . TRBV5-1 TGCGCCAGCAGCGAAGTAGCGGGGGGGTCGTACAATGAGCAGTTCTTC CASSEVAGGSYNEQFF
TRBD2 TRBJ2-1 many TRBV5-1 TGCGCCAGCAGCTTGGAGACTAGCGGAATGTACAATGAGCAGTTCTTC CASSLETSGMYNEQFF
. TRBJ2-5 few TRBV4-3 TGCGCCAGCAGCCAAGATCCCAGGAGAGGGGAGACCCAGTACTTC CASSQDPRRGETQYF
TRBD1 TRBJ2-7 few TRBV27 TGTGCCAGCAGTACTACCGGGACAGGGAACGAGCAGTACTTC CASSTTGTGNEQYF
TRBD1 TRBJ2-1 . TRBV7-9 TGTGCCAGCTCCGGGACAGGGCTCTACAATGAGCAGTTCTTC CASSGTGLYNEQFF
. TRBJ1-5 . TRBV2 TGTGCCAGCAGGAGAGGGGATCGCCAGCCCCAGCATTTT CASRRGDRQPQHF
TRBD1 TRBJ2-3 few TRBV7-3 TGTGCCAGCAGCTTAACCCCCGGGCAGGGGGCTAGAGATACGCAGTATTTT CASSLTPGQGARDTQYF
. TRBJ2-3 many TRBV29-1 TGCAGCGTTTTTGTCGGGGCCGATTTTGATACGCAGTATTTT CSVFVGADFDTQYF
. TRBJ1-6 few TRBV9 TGTGCCAGCAGCGTAGGGGGCTCCCATAATTCACCCCTCCACTTT CASSVGGSHNSPLHF